This paragraph reports one T cell receptor beta chain. CDR3 length equals 16 residues. V lost 5 bases to trimming and J lost 4 bases; unmatched junction nucleotides: 10. Germline V gives CDR1 SGHTA, CDR2 FQGNSA. The data originate from a study of blood T cell repertoires in COVID-19. Measured with immunoSEQ multiplex PCR; TCRdb has only the in-frame clones, and not every one. The sample holds roughly 380,000 clones, about 89% seen once. The sequence was obtained from a middle-aged woman with COVID-19, enrolled during active disease. Sample: peripheral blood. The V gene is TRBV7-2, the J gene TRBJ1-2; 10 bases are a match to TRBD1. The DNA for the CDR3 is TGTGCCAGCAGCCCCAATCCGACAGGGGGCTTCTATGGCTACACCTTC. Translating gives CASSPNPTGGFYGYTF. Looking up the rest from reference TRBV7-2 and TRBJ1-2 gives the full variable domain: GAGVSQSPSNKVTEKGKDVELRCDPISGHTALYWYRQSLGQGLEFLIYFQGNSAPDKSGLPSDRFSAERTGGSVSTLTIQRTQQEDSAVYLCASSPNPTGGFYGYTFGSGTRLTVV.